These 16 T cell receptor beta chains were all obtained from the same sample, sequenced in a study of response to subunit inactivated influenza vaccine. Each CDR3 protein gets one entry after TCRdb re-called the RT-PCR reads with MiXCR. Of a few hundred thousand distinct CDR3 sequences listed, roughly 7.6% are singletons. Source: PBMCs from blood, taken about 24 months after vaccination. These receptors came from a man between 50 and 75 years old who received an inactivated influenza vaccine.

Notes on this clonotype: The junction departs from germline at one end; a sequencing error may be responsible. This chain uses TRBV7-2 with TRBJ2-1, with no clear D. The length of the CDR3 is 13 residues. Germline V gene sequence: CDR1 SGHTA, CDR2 FQGNSA. CDR3 residues: CASSGASYNEQLF. The CDR3 DNA reads as TGTGCCAGCAGCGGAGCGTCCTACAATGAGCAGCTCTTC.

There are many counts of this clonotype. V is TRBV11-2 and J is TRBJ2-1; 7 nucleotides match TRBD1. There are 13 residues in the CDR3. The V segment lost 2 bases and the J segment 6 bases; nucleotides outside the gene matches: 1. CDR1 and CDR2 from the germline V gene are SGHAT and FQNNGV. The chain's CDR3 is CASSLPGGNEQFF. The CDR3, as DNA: TGTGCCAGCAGCTTACCAGGGGGCAATGAGCAGTTCTTC.

J is TRBJ2-1 and V is TRBV20-1, with TRBD2 identical over 7 bases. In germline, CDR1 is DFQATT, CDR2 SNEGSKA (reference sequence). The CDR3 totals 15 residues. V was pared by 1 base and J by 7 bases, with 10 bases of the junction left unmatched. The DNA for the CDR3 is TGCAGTGCTAGAGCGGCGGGAGTCACCTGGAATGAGCAGTTCTTC. Translation gives CSARAAGVTWNEQFF.

This clonotype was observed a handful of times. The chain has TRBV5-1 and TRBJ2-2; perhaps TRBD1 as D (6 bases). The CDR3 runs 15 residues. V was trimmed by 3 bases and J by 5 bases, leaving 14 bases between them. Germline V gives CDR1 SGHRS, CDR2 YFSETQ. The chain's CDR3 is CASSYVQGGTGELFF. The CDR3 coding sequence is TGCGCCAGCAGCTACGTACAGGGCGGGACCGGGGAGCTGTTTTTT.

This clonotype has ten or more counts. This chain joins TRBV5-1 and TRBJ1-1; 9 bases fit TRBD1. The CDR3 is 21 amino acids. Per the germline V gene, CDR1 is SGHRS and CDR2 is YFSETQ. V shed 6 bases, J shed 5 bases, and the junction held 29 bases outside the gene matches. The CDR3 loop reads CASNQRPGQGSVQARWTEAFF. The CDR3 DNA reads TGCGCCAGCAACCAACGACCGGGACAGGGTTCCGTTCAGGCACGTTGGACTGAAGCTTTCTTT. Combining the CDR3 with reference TRBV5-1 and TRBJ1-1 gives the whole variable domain KAGVTQTPRYLIKTRGQQVTLSCSPISGHRSVSWYQQTPGQGLQFLFEYFSETQRNKGNFPGRFSGRQFSNSRSEMNVSTLELGDSALYLCASNQRPGQGSVQARWTEAFFGQGTRLTVV.

The chain has TRBV25-1 and TRBJ2-2; weak D call: TRBD1 (6 bases). Germline CDR1 and CDR2: MGHDK and SYGVNS. V dropped 2 bases and J dropped 12 bases, with 13 bases sitting between them. The CDR3 totals 13 residues. CDR3 DNA sequence: TGTGCCAGCAGTGAAGGGGGCCCGGGCCAGCTGTTTTTT. It translates to CASSEGGPGQLFF.

V is TRBV4-1 and J is TRBJ1-6, with 8 bases that match TRBD1. This CDR3 has 15 amino acids. V shed 4 bases, J shed 9 bases, and the junction held 8 bases outside the gene matches. Germline V lookup: CDR1 MGHRA, CDR2 YSYEKL. CDR3 protein: CASSRMTGATSPLHF. The DNA for the CDR3 is TGCGCCAGCAGCCGAATGACAGGGGCGACTTCACCCCTCCACTTT.

This clonotype was detected only a few times. This chain joins TRBV20-1 and TRBJ2-6, with 7 nucleotides matching TRBD1. After removal of 3 bases from V and 0 bases from J, the junction contained 5 bases not matched to a gene. Per germline, CDR1 DFQATT and CDR2 SNEGSKA (reference sequence). CDR3 length: 16 amino acids. The CDR3 reads CSARGQLSSGANVLTF. The CDR3 DNA sequence: TGCAGTGCTAGGGGACAGCTAAGCTCTGGGGCCAACGTCCTGACTTTC.

This clonotype was picked up many times. This CDR3 is CASSEVDSRNTEAFF. DNA for the CDR3: TGTGCCAGCAGTGAAGTTGACAGCCGGAACACTGAAGCTTTCTTT. The chain carries TRBV6-1 and TRBJ1-1, with D possibly TRBD1 on 5 matching bases. The CDR3 is made up of 15 amino acids. CDR1 and CDR2 from the germline V gene are MNHNS and SASEGT. The V gene lost 1 base and the J gene lost 1 base, with 10 bases spanning the gap.

J is TRBJ1-5 and V is TRBV6-5; TRBD1 matches 9 bases. The CDR3 consists of 16 residues. With V trimmed by 4 bases and J by 1 base, 5 bases remained unmatched. CDR1 is MNHEY and CDR2 is SVGAGI in the germline V gene. The CDR3 is CASSSTGGRSNQPQHF. The CDR3, as DNA: TGTGCCAGCAGTTCGACAGGGGGTAGGAGCAATCAGCCCCAGCATTTT.

The table lists this clonotype with a few counts. The genes are TRBV6-2 or TRBV6-3 and TRBJ1-1, with TRBD1 as a possible D gene (5 bases). V lost 6 bases to trimming and J lost 1 base, with 15 bases between them. The CDR3 length is 15 residues. Germline V gene lookup returns CDR1 MNHEY and CDR2 SVGEGT. The CDR3 DNA is TGTGCCAGCAGCCAACCAACGGGACCGAACACTGAAGCTTTCTTT. This translates into CASSQPTGPNTEAFF.

The sample holds many counts of this clonotype. This sequence joins TRBV9 and TRBJ2-1; D not resolved. V was pared by 0 bases and J by 0 bases, with 7 bases between. This CDR3 has 15 residues. Germline CDR1 is SGDLS and CDR2 is YYNGEE. This CDR3 is CASSVVLASYNEQFF. The CDR3 region has the DNA TGTGCCAGCAGCGTAGTTTTAGCCTCCTACAATGAGCAGTTCTTC. The whole variable domain, remainder taken from reference TRBV9 and TRBJ2-1, is DSGVTQTPKHLITATGQRVTLRCSPRSGDLSVYWYQQSLDQGLQFLIQYYNGEERAKGNILERFSAQQFPDLHSELNLSSLELGDSALYFCASSVVLASYNEQFFGPGTRLTVL.

This clonotype turned up a few times. The rearrangement links TRBV7-9 to TRBJ2-1, with D hard to call. The CDR3 consists of 12 residues. With 3 bases removed from V and 8 bases from J, the gap between germline ends came to 8 bases. In germline, CDR1 is SEHNR, CDR2 FQNEAQ (reference sequence). The CDR3 here is CASSFLVDEQFF. CDR3 bases: TGTGCCAGCAGCTTTCTCGTTGATGAGCAGTTCTTC.

This clonotype has at least ten counts. The chain joins TRBV12-3 or TRBV12-4 to TRBJ2-2; 8 nucleotides line up with TRBD1. This CDR3 has 15 amino acids. The V gene end was trimmed by 7 bases and the J gene end by 5 bases; junction bases not matched to a gene: 9. The CDR3 DNA is TGTGCCAGCATCCTCGGGACAGGCTGGACCGGGGAGCTGTTTTTT. Translated: CASILGTGWTGELFF.

The chain employs TRBV5-4 and TRBJ2-3, with 10 bases aligning to TRBD1. The CDR3 covers 16 residues. The germline V gene encodes CDR1 SGHNT and CDR2 YYREEE (reference sequence). V lost 3 bases and J lost 4; bases outside the gene matches: 8. CDR3 bases: TGTGCCAGCAGCTCGCGGACAGGGGGGCGGTCAGATACGCAGTATTTT. It codes for CASSSRTGGRSDTQYF. Combining the CDR3 with reference TRBV5-4 and TRBJ2-3 gives the whole variable domain ETGVTQSPTHLIKTRGQQVTLRCSSQSGHNTVSWYQQALGQGPQFIFQYYREEENGRGNFPPRFSGLQFPNYSSELNVNALELDDSALYLCASSSRTGGRSDTQYFGPGTRLTVL.

There are many counts of this clonotype. V gene TRBV12-3 or TRBV12-4 combines with J gene TRBJ1-1; D gene ambiguous. The CDR3 runs 11 residues. Trimming pared 6 bases from V and 8 bases from J, leaving 10 bases between. The CDR3 spells CASREGLEAFF. The CDR3 bases are TGTGCCAGCAGAGAAGGACTAGAAGCTTTCTTT.